This TCR beta chain comes out of a study of blood T cell repertoires in COVID-19. Study-level information: Sites in the United States, Italy and Spain provided acute and convalescent COVID-19 samples. Sample material is recorded as cDNA or gDNA derived from T cells, B-cell-depleted T cells, or PBMCs.

The CDR3 totals 18 residues. Germline assignment: CDR1 MDHEN and CDR2 SYDVKM. V lost 5 bases, J lost 5 bases, and 12 bases stayed unmatched. Original data processing: From reference gene primer amplification, estimates of nucleated cell counts were derived. This table comes from immunoSEQ multiplex PCR, and its TCRdb copy is limited to in-frame clones, with some not included. The DNA was the basis for D and trimming; V, J and clone size are from that table. Among more than 300,000 clones listed, 91% were seen once. The sequence derives from a woman aged 18-29 years who had recovered from COVID-19. J is TRBJ2-5 and V is TRBV28; 15 positions match TRBD2. The specimen was peripheral blood. CDR3 in DNA: TGTGCCAGCAGTCACGGACTAGCGGGAGGGCCGAAGGGTGAGACCCAGTACTTC. Protein: CASSHGLAGGPKGETQYF.